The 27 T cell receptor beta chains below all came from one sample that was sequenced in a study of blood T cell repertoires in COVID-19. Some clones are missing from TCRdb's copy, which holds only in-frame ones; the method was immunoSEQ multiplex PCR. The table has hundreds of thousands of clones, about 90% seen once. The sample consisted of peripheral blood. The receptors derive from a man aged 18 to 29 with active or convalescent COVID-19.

CDR3 DNA: TGTGCCAGCAGTTCAGCCGGGACAGGGGTGCAGACCCAGTACTTC. It encodes CASSSAGTGVQTQYF. The chain joins TRBV28 to TRBJ2-5, with TRBD1 identical over 10 bases. Per the germline V gene, CDR1 is MDHEN and CDR2 is SYDVKM. V shed 4 bases, J shed 6 bases, and the junction held 8 bases outside the gene matches. This CDR3 contains 15 residues.

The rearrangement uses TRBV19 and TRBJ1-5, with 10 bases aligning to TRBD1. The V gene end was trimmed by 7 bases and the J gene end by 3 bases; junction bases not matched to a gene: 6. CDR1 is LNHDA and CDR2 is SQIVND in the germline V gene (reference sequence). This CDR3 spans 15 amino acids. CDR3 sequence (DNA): TGTGCCAGTAAGATGGACAGGGGGTCCAATCAGCCCCAGCATTTT. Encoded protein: CASKMDRGSNQPQHF.

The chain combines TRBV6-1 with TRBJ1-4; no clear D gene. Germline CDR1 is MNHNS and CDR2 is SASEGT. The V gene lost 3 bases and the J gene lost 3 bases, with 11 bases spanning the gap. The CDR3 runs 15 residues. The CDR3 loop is CASSDGGMANEKLFF. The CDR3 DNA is TGTGCCAGCAGTGATGGAGGGATGGCTAATGAAAAACTGTTTTTT.

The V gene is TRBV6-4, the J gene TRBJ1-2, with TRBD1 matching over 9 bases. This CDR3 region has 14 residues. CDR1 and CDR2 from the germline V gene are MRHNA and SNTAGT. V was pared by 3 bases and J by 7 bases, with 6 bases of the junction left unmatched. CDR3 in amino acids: CASSENRGQSGYTF. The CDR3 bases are TGTGCCAGCAGTGAGAACAGGGGGCAAAGTGGCTACACCTTC.

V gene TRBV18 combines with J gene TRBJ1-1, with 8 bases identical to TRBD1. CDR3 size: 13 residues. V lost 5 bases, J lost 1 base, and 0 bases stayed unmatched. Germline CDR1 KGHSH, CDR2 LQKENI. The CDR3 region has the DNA TGTGCCAGCTCAGGACAGGGGAACACTGAAGCTTTCTTT. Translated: CASSGQGNTEAFF.

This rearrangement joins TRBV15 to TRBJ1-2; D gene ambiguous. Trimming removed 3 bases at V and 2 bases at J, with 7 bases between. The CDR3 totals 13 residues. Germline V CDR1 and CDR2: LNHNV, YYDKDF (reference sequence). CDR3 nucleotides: TGTGCCACCAGCAGTTACGGGAACTATGGCTACACCTTC. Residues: CATSSYGNYGYTF.

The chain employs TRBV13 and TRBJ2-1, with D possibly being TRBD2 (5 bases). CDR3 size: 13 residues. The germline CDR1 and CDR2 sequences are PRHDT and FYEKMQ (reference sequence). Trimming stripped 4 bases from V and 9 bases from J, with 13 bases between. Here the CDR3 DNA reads TGTGCCAGCAGCTATTCCAGCGGTGGTGAGCAGTTCTTC. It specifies CASSYSSGGEQFF.

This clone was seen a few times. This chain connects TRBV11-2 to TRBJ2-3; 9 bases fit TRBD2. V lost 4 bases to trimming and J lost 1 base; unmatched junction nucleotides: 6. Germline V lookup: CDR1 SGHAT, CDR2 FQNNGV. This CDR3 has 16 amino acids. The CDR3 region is CASSWERTSGTDTQYF. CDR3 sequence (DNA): TGTGCCAGCAGCTGGGAACGGACTAGCGGCACAGATACGCAGTATTTT.

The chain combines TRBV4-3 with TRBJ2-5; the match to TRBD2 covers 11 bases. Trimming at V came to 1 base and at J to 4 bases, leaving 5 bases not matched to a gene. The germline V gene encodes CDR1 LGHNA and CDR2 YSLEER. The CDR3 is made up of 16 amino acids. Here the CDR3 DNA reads TGCGCCAGCAGCCAAGGCCTAGCGGGGGGTGGAGAGACCCAGTACTTC. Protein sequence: CASSQGLAGGGETQYF.

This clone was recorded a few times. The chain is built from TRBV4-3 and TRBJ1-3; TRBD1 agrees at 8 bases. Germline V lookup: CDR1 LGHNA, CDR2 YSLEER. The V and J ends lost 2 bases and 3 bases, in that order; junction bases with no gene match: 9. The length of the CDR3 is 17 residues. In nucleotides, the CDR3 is TGCGCCAGCAGCCAATGGAGGCAGGGGGCGGTTGGAAACACCATATATTTT. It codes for CASSQWRQGAVGNTIYF.

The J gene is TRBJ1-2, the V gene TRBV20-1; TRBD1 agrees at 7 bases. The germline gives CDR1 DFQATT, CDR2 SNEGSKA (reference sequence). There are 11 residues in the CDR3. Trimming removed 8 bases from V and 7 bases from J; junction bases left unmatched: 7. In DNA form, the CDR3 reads TGCAGTCCACAGGGGAGAACTGGCTACACCTTC. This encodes CSPQGRTGYTF.

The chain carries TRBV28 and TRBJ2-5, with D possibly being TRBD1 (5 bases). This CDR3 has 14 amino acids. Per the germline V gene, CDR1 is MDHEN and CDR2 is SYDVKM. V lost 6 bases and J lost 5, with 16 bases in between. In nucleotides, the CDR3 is TGTGCCAGCAGCCCCTTAGGGGCGGCCGAGACCCAGTACTTC. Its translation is CASSPLGAAETQYF.

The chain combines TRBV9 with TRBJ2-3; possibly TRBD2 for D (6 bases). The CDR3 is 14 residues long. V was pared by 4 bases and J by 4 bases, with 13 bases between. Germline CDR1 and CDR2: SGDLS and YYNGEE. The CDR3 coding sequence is TGTGCCAGCAGCCCCTGGAGGGCGTCAGATACGCAGTATTTT. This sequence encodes CASSPWRASDTQYF.

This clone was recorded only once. Written as DNA, the CDR3 is TGTGCCAGCAGTTACTCTAGGGGGGGCTATGGCTACACCTTC. Protein product: CASSYSRGGYGYTF. The rearrangement joins TRBV6-5 to TRBJ1-2, with D possibly TRBD1 on 6 matching bases. With 0 bases removed from V and 4 bases from J, the gap between germline ends came to 9 bases. This CDR3 is 14 amino acids long. Per the germline V gene, CDR1 is MNHEY and CDR2 is SVGAGI.

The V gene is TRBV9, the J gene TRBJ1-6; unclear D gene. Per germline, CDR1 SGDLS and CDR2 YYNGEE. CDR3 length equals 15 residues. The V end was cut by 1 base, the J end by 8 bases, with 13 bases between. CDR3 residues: CASSVMGLDDSPLHF. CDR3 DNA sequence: TGTGCCAGCAGCGTAATGGGCCTCGATGATTCACCCCTCCACTTT.

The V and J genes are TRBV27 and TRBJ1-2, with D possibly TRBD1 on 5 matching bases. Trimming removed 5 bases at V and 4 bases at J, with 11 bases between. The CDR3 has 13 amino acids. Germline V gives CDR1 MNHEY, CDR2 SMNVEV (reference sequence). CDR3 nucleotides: TGTGCCAGCAGTCCGTCAGGGTTCTATGGCTACACCTTC. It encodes CASSPSGFYGYTF.

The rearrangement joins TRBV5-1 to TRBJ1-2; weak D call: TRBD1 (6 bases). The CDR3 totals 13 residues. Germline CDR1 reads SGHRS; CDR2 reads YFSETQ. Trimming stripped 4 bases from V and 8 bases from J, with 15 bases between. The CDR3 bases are TGCGCCAGCAGCGCAACCCAGGGGAGAGGCTACACCTTC. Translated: CASSATQGRGYTF.

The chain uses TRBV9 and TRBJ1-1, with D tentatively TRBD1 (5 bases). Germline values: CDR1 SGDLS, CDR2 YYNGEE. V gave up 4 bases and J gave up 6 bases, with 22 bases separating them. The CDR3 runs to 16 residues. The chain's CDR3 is CASSPATGLPTSEAFF. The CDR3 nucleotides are TGTGCCAGCAGCCCAGCGACGGGACTTCCCACCTCTGAAGCTTTCTTT. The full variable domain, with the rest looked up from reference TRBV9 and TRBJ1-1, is DSGVTQTPKHLITATGQRVTLRCSPRSGDLSVYWYQQSLDQGLQFLIQYYNGEERAKGNILERFSAQQFPDLHSELNLSSLELGDSALYFCASSPATGLPTSEAFFGQGTRLTVV.

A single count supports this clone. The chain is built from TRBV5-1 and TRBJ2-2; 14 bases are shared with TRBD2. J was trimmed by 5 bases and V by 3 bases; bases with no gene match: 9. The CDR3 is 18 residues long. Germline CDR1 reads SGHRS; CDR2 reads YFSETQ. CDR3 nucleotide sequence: TGCGCCAGCAGCTCAAAAGGACTAGCGGGGGGACTGACCGGGGAGCTGTTTTTT. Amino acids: CASSSKGLAGGLTGELFF.

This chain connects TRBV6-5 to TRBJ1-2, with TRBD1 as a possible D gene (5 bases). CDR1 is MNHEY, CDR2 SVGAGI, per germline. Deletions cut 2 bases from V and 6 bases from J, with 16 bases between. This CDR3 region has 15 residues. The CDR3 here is CASSYAAGLTDGYTF. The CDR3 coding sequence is TGTGCCAGCAGTTACGCGGCAGGGTTAACGGATGGCTACACCTTC.

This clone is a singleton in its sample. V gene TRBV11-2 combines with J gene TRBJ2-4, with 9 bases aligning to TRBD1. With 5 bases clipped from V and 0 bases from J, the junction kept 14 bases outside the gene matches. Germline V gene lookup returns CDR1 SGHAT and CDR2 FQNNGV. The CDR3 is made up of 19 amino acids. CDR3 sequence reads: CASSNTPGTGRLAKNIQYF. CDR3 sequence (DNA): TGTGCCAGCAGCAACACTCCCGGGACAGGGAGACTAGCCAAAAACATTCAGTACTTC.

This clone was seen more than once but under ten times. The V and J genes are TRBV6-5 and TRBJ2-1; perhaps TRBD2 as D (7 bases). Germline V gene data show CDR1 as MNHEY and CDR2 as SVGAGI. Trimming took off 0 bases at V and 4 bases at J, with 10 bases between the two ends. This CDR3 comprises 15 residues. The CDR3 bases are TGTGCCAGCAGTTACTCTGGGGGGGCGTACAATGAGCAGTTCTTC. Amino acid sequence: CASSYSGGAYNEQFF.

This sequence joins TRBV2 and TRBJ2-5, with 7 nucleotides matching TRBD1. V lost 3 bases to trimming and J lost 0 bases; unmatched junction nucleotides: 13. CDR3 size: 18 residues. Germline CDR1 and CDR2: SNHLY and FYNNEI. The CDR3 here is CASSDTGGRTGHQETQYF. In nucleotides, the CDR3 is TGTGCCAGCAGTGACACTGGCGGCCGGACAGGTCACCAAGAGACCCAGTACTTC.

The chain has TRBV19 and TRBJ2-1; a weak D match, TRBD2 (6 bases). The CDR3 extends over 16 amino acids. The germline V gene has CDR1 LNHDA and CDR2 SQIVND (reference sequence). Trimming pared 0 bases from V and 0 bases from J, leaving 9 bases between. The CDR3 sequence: CASSIDSGSSYNEQFF. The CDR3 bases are TGTGCCAGTAGTATAGATAGCGGCAGCTCCTACAATGAGCAGTTCTTC.

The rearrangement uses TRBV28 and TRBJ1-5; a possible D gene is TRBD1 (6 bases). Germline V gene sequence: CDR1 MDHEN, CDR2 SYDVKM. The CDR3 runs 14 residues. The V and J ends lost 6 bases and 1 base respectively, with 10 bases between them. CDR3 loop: CASRPDRSNQPQHF. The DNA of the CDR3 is TGTGCCAGCAGGCCAGACAGGAGCAATCAGCCCCAGCATTTT.

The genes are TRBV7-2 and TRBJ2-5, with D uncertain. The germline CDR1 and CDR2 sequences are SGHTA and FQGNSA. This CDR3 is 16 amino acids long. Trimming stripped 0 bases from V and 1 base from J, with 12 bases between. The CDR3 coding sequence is TGTGCCAGCAGCTTAGCGCTGGGCGTGACCCAAGAGACCCAGTACTTC. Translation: CASSLALGVTQETQYF.

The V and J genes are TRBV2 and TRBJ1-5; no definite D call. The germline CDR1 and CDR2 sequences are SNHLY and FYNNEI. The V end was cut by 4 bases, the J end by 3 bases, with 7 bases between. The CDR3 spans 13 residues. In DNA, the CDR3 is TGTGCCAGCAGTGGAGAGGACAATCAGCCCCAGCATTTT. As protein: CASSGEDNQPQHF. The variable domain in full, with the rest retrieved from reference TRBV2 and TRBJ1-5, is EPEVTQTPSHQVTQMGQEVILRCVPISNHLYFYWYRQILGQKVEFLVSFYNNEISEKSEIFDDQFSVERPDGSNFTLKIRSTKLEDSAMYFCASSGEDNQPQHFGDGTRLSIL.